The present entry profiles one TCR beta chain with its context. The data originate from a study of PD-L1 blockade in urothelial cancer. About the study: The median number of T cells present in blood samples was 140,000 to 150,000.

The CDR3 contains 14 residues. The J segment lost 4 bases and the V segment lost 8 bases, leaving 9 bases of the junction unmatched. CDR1 is MDHEN and CDR2 is SYDVKM in the germline V gene. Assay: immunoSEQ multiplex PCR; the TCRdb copy retains only in-frame clones and omits some. Among some 100,000 clones listed, 91% were seen once. Source: PBMCs, taken around atezolizumab (anti-PD-L1) treatment. The J gene is TRBJ1-2, the V gene TRBV28; 8 bases are shared with TRBD1. This sequence was found in a woman of 80 years or more with urothelial cancer. CDR3 protein: CASAPGQAAYGYTF. CDR3 nucleotides: TGTGCCAGCGCCCCGGGACAGGCGGCCTATGGCTACACCTTC.